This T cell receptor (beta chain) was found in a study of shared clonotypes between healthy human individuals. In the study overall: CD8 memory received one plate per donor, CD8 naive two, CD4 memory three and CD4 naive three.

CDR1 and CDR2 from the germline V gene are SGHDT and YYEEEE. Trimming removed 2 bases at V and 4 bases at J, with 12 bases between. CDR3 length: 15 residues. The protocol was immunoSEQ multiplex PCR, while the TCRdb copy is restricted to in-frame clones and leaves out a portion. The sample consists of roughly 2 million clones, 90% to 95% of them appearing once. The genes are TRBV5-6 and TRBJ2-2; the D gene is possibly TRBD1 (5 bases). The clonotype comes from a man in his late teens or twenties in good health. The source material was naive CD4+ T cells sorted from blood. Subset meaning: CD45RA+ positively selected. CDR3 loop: CASSFLQVVTGELFF. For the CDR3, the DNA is TGTGCCAGCAGCTTCCTACAGGTGGTCACCGGGGAGCTGTTTTTT.